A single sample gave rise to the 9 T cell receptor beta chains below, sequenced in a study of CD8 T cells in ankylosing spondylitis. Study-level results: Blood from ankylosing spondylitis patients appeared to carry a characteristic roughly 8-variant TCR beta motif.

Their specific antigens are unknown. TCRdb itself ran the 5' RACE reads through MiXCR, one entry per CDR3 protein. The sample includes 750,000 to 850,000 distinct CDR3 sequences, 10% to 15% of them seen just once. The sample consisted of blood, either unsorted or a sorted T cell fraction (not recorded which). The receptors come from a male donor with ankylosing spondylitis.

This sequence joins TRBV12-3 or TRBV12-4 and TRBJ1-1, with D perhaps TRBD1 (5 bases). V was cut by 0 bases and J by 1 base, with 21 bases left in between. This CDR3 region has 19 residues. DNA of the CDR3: TGTGCCAGCAGTTTAGCGCTAACTTGGCAGGGCCTGCGGAACACTGAAGCTTTCTTT. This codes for CASSLALTWQGLRNTEAFF.

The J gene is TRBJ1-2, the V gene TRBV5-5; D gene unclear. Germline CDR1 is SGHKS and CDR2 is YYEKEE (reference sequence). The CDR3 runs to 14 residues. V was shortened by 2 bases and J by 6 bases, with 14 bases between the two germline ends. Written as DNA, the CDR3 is TGTGCCAGCAGCTTACTTTCGCTGCATGATGGCTACACCTTC. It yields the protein CASSLLSLHDGYTF.

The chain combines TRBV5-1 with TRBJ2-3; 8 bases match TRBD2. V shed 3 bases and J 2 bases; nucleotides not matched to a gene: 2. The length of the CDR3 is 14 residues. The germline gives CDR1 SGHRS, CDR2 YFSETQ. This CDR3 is CASSSSGFTDTQYF. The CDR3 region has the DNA TGCGCCAGCAGCTCTAGCGGGTTCACAGATACGCAGTATTTT.

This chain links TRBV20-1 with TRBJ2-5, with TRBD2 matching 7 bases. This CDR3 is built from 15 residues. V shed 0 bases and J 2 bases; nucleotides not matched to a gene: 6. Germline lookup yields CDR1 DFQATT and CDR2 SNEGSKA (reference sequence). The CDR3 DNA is TGCAGTGCTAGAGAGTTAGCGGGTAATCAAGAGACCCAGTACTTC. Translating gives CSARELAGNQETQYF.

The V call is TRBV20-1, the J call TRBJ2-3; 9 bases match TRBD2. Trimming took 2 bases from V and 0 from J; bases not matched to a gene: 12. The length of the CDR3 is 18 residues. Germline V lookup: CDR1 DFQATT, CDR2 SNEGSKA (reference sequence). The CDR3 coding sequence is TGCAGTGCTAGATTGGCTAGCGGGATGTTGTTTAGCACAGATACGCAGTATTTT. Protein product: CSARLASGMLFSTDTQYF.

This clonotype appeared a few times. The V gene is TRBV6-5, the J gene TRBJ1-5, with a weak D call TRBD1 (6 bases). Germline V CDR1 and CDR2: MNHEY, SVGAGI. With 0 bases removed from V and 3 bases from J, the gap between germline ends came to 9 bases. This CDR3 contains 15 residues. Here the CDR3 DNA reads TGTGCCAGCAGTTACTCGGGGGGGCTCAATCAGCCCCAGCATTTT. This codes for CASSYSGGLNQPQHF.

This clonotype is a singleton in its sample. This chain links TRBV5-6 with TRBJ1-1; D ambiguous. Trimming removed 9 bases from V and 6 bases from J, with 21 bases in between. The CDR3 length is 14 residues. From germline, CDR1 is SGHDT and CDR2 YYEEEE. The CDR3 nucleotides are TGTGCCATGAGCTTAGGGCTCCAGTGCCCTGAAGCTTTCTTT. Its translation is CAMSLGLQCPEAFF. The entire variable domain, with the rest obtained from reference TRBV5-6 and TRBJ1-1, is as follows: DAGVTQSPTHLIKTRGQQVTLRCSPKSGHDTVSWYQQALGQGPQFIFQYYEEEERQRGNFPDRFSGHQFPNYSSELNVNALLLGDSALYLCAMSLGLQCPEAFFGQGTRLTVV.

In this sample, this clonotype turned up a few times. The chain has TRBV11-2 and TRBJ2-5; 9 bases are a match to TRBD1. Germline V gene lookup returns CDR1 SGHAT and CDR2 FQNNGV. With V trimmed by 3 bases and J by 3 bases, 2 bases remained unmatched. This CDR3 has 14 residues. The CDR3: CASSFGTGKETQYF. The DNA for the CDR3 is TGTGCCAGCAGCTTCGGGACAGGGAAAGAGACCCAGTACTTC.

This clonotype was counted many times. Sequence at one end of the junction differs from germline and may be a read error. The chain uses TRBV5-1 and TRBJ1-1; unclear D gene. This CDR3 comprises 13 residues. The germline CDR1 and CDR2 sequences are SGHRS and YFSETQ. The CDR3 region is CASSLAENTEAFF. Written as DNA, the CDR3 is TGTGCCAGCAGCTTAGCGGAGAACACTGAAGCTTTCTTT.